The clone carrying this T cell receptor beta chain occurred once. Its antigen is unknown. The assay was immunoSEQ multiplex PCR, and TCRdb's table has in-frame clones only and misses some. The top ten hold around 15% of the sample, which has about 18,000 clones, more than 65% seen once. Germline values: CDR1 SGHTA, CDR2 FQGNSA. V was trimmed by 2 bases and J by 4 bases, leaving 14 bases between them. This CDR3 contains 16 residues. The data are from a study of OX40 agonist ivuxolimab in advanced cancers. The study, taken as a whole, reports: Among T cells, CD8+ cells averaged more expanded clones than CD4+ cells.

Blood sampling took place at baseline, cycle 4 day 1, and cycle 7 day 1. The input for sequencing was CD4+ or CD8+ T cells sorted from blood, taken in a trial of the OX40 agonist ivuxolimab. The sequence was obtained from an adult with an advanced solid tumor such as melanoma, head and neck, liver or kidney cancer. V is TRBV7-2 and J is TRBJ1-4; a weak D match, TRBD1 (5 bases). The CDR3 bases are TGTGCCAGCAGCTTATGGGGACCAGCGAATAATGAAAAACTGTTTTTT. It codes for CASSLWGPANNEKLFF.